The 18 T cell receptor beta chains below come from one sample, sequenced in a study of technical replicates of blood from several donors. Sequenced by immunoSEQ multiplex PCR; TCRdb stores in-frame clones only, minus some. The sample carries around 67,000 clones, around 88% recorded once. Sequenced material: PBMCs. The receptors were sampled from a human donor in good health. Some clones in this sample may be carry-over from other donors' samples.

This CDR3 reads CASSQVKTSGGSAGETQYF. The CDR3 coding sequence is TGTGCCAGCAGCCAAGTTAAGACTAGCGGGGGGTCCGCGGGGGAGACCCAGTACTTC. The V and J genes are TRBV4-2 and TRBJ2-5, with 13 bases lining up with TRBD2. Unmatched junction bases numbered 13, after V lost 1 base and J lost 5 bases. The V gene's germline CDR1 is LGHNA and CDR2 YNFKEQ. The CDR3 totals 19 residues.

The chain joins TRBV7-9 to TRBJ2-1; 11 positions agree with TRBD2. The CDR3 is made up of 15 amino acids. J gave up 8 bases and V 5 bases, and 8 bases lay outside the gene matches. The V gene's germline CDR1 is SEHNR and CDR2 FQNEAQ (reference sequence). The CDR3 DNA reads TGTGCCAGCAGCCCCCTTGGACTAGCGGGCGATGAGCAGTTCTTC. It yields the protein CASSPLGLAGDEQFF.

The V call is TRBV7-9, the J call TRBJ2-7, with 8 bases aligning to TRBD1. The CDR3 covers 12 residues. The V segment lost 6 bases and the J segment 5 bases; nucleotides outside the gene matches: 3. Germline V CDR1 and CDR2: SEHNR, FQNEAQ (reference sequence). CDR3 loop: CASSPGGHEQYF. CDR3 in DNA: TGTGCCAGCAGTCCAGGGGGCCACGAGCAGTACTTC.

The CDR3 here is CASSISGAEDTQYF. The CDR3 DNA is TGTGCCAGCAGTATCAGCGGGGCGGAAGATACGCAGTATTTT. This chain uses TRBV6-5 with TRBJ2-3; 7 positions match TRBD2. J lost 5 bases, V lost 5 bases, and 7 bases had no gene match. CDR1 is MNHEY and CDR2 is SVGAGI in the germline V gene. This CDR3 is 14 amino acids long.

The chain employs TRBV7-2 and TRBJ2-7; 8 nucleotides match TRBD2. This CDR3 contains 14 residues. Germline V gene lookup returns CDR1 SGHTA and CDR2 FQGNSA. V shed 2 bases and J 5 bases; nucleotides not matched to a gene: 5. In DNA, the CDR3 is TGTGCCAGCAGCTTATCCAGGACTAGCAACGAGCAGTACTTC. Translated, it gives CASSLSRTSNEQYF.

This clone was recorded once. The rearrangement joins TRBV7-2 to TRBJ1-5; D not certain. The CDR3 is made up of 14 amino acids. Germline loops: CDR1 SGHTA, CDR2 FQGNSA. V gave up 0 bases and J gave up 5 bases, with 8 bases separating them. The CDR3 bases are TGTGCCAGCAGCTTAGCGCACGGGGATCAGCCCCAGCATTTT. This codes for CASSLAHGDQPQHF.

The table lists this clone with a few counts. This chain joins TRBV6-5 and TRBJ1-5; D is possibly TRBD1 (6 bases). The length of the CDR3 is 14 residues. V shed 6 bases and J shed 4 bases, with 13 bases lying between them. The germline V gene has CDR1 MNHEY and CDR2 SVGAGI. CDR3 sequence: CASRTGQRNQPQHF. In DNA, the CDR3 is TGTGCCAGCAGGACTGGACAGCGGAATCAGCCCCAGCATTTT.

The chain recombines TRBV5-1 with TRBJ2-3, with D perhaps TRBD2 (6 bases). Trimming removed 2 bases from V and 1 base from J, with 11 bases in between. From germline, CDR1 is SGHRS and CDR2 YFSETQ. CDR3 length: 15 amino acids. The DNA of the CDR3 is TGCGCCAGCAGCTTCGAAATAGCGGGCACAGATACGCAGTATTTT. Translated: CASSFEIAGTDTQYF. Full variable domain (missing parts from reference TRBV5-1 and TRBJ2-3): KAGVTQTPRYLIKTRGQQVTLSCSPISGHRSVSWYQQTPGQGLQFLFEYFSETQRNKGNFPGRFSGRQFSNSRSEMNVSTLELGDSALYLCASSFEIAGTDTQYFGPGTRLTVL.

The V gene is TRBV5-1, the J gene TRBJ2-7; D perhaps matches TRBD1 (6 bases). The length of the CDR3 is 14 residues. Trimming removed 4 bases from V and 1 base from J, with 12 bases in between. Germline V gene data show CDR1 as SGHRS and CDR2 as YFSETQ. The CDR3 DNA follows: TGCGCCAGCAGCACAACGACAGGTTCCTACGAGCAGTACTTC. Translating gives CASSTTTGSYEQYF.

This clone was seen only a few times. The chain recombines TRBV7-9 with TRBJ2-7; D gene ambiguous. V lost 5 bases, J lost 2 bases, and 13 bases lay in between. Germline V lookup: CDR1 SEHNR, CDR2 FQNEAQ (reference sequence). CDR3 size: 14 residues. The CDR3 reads CASSPRLLTYEQYF. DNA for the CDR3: TGTGCCAGCAGCCCGCGACTCCTTACCTACGAGCAGTACTTC.

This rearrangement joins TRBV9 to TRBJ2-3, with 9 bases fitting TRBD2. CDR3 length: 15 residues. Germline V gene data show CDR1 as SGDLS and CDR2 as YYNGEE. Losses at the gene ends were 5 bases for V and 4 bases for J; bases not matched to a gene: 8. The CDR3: CASSISGSGADTQYF. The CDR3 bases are TGTGCCAGCAGTATTAGCGGGAGTGGGGCAGATACGCAGTATTTT. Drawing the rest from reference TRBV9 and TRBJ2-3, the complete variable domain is DSGVTQTPKHLITATGQRVTLRCSPRSGDLSVYWYQQSLDQGLQFLIQYYNGEERAKGNILERFSAQQFPDLHSELNLSSLELGDSALYFCASSISGSGADTQYFGPGTRLTVL.

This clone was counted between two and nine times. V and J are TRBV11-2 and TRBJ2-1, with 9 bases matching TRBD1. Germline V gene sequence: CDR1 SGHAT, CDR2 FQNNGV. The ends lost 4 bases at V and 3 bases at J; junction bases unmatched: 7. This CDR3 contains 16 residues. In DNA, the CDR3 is TGTGCCAGCAGCTACTTCCGGGACAGGGTCTACAATGAGCAGTTCTTC. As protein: CASSYFRDRVYNEQFF.

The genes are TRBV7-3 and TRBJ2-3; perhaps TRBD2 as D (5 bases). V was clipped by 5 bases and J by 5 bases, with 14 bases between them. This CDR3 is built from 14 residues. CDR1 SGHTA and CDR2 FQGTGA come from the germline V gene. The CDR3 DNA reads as TGTGCCAGCAGCCCGGGGAGTTGGGGAGATACGCAGTATTTT. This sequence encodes CASSPGSWGDTQYF.

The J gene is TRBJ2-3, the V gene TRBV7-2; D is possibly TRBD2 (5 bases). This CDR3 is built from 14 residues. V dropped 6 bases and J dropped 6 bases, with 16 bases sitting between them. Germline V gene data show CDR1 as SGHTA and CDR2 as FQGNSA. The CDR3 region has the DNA TGTGCCAGCAGTTTTGGACTGCCGGGGGATACGCAGTATTTT. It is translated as CASSFGLPGDTQYF.

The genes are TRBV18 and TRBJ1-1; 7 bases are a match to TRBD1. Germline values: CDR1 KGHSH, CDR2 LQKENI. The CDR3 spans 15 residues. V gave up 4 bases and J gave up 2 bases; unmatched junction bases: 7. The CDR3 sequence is CASSQGTAKNTEAFF. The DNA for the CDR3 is TGTGCCAGCTCACAAGGGACAGCCAAAAACACTGAAGCTTTCTTT.

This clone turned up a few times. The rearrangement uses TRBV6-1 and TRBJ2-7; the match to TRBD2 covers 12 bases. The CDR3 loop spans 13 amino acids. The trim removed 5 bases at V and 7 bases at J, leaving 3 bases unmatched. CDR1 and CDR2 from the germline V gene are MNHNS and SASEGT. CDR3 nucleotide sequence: TGTGCCAGCAGTAGACTAGCGGGGGAGGAGCAGTACTTC. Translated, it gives CASSRLAGEEQYF.

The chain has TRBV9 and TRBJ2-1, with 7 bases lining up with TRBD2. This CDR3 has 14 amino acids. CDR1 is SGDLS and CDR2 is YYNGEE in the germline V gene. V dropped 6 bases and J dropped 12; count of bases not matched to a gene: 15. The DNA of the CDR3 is TGTGCCAGCAACATCTGGGGCGGGGGAGAAAGGCAGTTCTTC. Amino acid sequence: CASNIWGGGERQFF.

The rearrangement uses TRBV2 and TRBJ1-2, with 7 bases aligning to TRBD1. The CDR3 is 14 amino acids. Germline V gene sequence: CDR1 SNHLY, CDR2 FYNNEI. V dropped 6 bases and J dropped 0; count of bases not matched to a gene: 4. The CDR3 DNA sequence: TGTGCCAGCAGCAGACAGGGAGCTAACTATGGCTACACCTTC. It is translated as CASSRQGANYGYTF.